These T cell receptor beta chains were read from a single sample in a study of human T cells and chemical hapten exposure. TCRdb analysed the RACE reads with MiXCR anew, one entry per CDR3 protein. The repertoire includes more than 300,000 distinct CDR3 sequences, 4% to 6% of them detected once, and 2% to 3% sits in the top ten. The sequencing used whole blood, collected in connection with sensitization to the hapten diphenylcyclopropenone (DPC). The receptors were sampled from a woman in her fifties or sixties with alopecia areata. Some clones in this sample may be carry-over from other donors' samples. CDR3s include the opening cysteine and the closing phenylalanine or tryptophan. The order of the fields is V gene, D gene, clone size, J gene, CDR3 protein, CDR3 DNA. The D gene is left open where the match is weak. Clone size is shown for a subset of rows, as once, few, many or a class of expanded clone.

TRBV28	NA	few	TRBJ1-2	CASSLIQGLDYTF	TGTGCCAGCAGTTTAATCCAGGGTCTTGACTACACCTTC
TRBV11-2	NA	many	TRBJ1-6	CASSPIRSPLHF	TGTGCCAGCAGCCCTATAAGATCACCCCTCCACTTT
TRBV11-3	TRBD2	many	TRBJ2-1	CASSTRLAGATGEQFF	TGTGCCAGCAGCACGAGACTAGCGGGGGCCACGGGTGAGCAGTTCTTC
TRBV12-3/TRBV12-4	NA	many	TRBJ2-1	CASSFVRYNEQFF	TGTGCCAGCAGTTTCGTCAGATACAATGAGCAGTTCTTC
TRBV12-3/TRBV12-4	NA	NA	TRBJ1-4	CASSFRGFATNEKLFF	TGTGCCAGCAGTTTTAGAGGGTTTGCAACTAATGAAAAACTGTTTTTT
TRBV5-1	NA	few	TRBJ1-3	CASSLDPQGSGNTIYF	TGCGCCAGCAGCTTGGACCCTCAAGGATCTGGAAACACCATATATTTT
TRBV12-3/TRBV12-4	TRBD2	many	TRBJ2-3	CASNLAGVTDTQYF	TGTGCCAGCAACCTAGCGGGGGTCACAGATACGCAGTATTTT
TRBV18	NA	NA	TRBJ1-1	CASSPQTENTEAFF	TGTGCCAGCTCACCACAAACGGAGAACACTGAAGCTTTCTTT
TRBV7-2	NA	many	TRBJ2-3	CAEEGSSTDTQYF	TGTGCCGAGGAGGGAAGTAGCACAGATACGCAGTATTTT
TRBV29-1	TRBD1	many	TRBJ2-7	CSVRDGQGRNSYEQYF	TGCAGCGTACGCGACGGACAGGGGAGAAACTCCTACGAGCAGTACTTC
TRBV3-1	NA	few	TRBJ2-6	CASSLVFSGANVLTF	TGTGCCAGCAGCCTCGTCTTCTCTGGGGCCAACGTCCTGACTTTC
TRBV13	TRBD2	few	TRBJ2-1	CASSFGLAGEGGNEQFF	TGTGCCAGCAGCTTCGGACTAGCGGGAGAAGGGGGGAATGAGCAGTTCTTC
TRBV13	NA	many	TRBJ2-7	CASSLGDRGLAEGNLKYF	TGTGCCAGCAGTTTAGGGGACAGGGGACTAGCGGAGGGGAACCTTAAGTACTTC
TRBV7-2	TRBD2	many	TRBJ2-1	CASSLGAGGNNEQFF	TGTGCCAGCAGCTTAGGAGCGGGAGGCAACAATGAGCAGTTCTTC
TRBV11-2	TRBD2	many	TRBJ2-2	CASSSKRRLAVYGTNTGELFF	TGTGCCAGCAGCTCTAAACGCCGACTAGCGGTTTACGGCACGAACACCGGGGAGCTGTTTTTT
TRBV10-3	NA	many	TRBJ2-3	CAISDNGEDTQYF	TGTGCCATCTCGGACAACGGTGAGGATACGCAGTATTTT
TRBV2	NA	many	TRBJ1-5	CASSPRADQPQHF	TGTGCCAGCAGTCCCAGGGCGGACCAGCCCCAGCATTTT